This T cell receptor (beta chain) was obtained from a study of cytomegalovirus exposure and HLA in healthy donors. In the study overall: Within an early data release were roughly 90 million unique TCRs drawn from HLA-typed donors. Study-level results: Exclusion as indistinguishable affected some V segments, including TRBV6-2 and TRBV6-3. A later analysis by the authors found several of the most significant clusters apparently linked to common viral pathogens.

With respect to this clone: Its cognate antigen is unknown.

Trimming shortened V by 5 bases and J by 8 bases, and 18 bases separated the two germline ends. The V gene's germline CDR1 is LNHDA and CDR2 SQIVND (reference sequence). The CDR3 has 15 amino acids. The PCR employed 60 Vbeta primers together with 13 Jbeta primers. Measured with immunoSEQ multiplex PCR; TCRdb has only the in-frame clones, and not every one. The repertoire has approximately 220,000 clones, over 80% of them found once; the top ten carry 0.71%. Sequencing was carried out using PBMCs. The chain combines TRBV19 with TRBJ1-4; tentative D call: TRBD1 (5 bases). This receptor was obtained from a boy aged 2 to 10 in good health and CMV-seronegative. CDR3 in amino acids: CASSSPGQIREKLFF. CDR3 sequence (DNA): TGTGCCAGTAGTTCGCCCGGACAAATCCGCGAAAAACTGTTTTTT.